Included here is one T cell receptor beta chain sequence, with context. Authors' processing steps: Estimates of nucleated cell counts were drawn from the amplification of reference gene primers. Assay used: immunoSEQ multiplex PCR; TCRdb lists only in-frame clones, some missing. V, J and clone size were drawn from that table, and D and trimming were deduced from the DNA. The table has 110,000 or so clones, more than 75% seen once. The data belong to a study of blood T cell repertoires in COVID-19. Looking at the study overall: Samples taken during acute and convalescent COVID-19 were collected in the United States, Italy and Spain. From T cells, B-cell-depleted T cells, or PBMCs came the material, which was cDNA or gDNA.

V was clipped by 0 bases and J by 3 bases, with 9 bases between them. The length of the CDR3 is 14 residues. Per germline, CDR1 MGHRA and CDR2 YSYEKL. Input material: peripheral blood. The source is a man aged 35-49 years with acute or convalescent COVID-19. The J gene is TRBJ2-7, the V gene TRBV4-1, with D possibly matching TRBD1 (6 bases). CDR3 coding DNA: TGCGCCAGCAGCCAAGACGGACAGATCTACGAGCAGTACTTC. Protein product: CASSQDGQIYEQYF.